This T cell receptor (beta chain) is drawn from a study of PD-1 blockade in classical Hodgkin lymphoma (dated by TCRdb to the early 2020s). Regarding the study in general: Nivolumab dosing was 3 mg/kg intravenously every 2 weeks, continuing until either disease progression or unacceptable toxicity. To define a peripheral blood immune signature of response to PD-1 blockade in classical Hodgkin lymphoma, the study combined TCR beta sequencing with CyTOF.

Deletion took 5 bases off V and 3 bases off J, with a span of 11 bases between the germline ends. The germline V gene provides CDR1 SGHVS and CDR2 FNYEAQ. The CDR3 has 13 amino acids, counting the end cysteine and phenylalanine. Of the read, only the CDR3 DNA is kept; its 39 bases are in frame from base 1. Genomic DNA was extracted with the Qiagen DNeasy kit from unsorted PBMCs and from negatively selected CD4+ and CD8+ fractions. Amplification of TCR beta CDR3 regions was done by immunoSEQ multiplex PCR with primers that anneal to V and J segments. A synthetic immune receptor repertoire was used to minimize amplification bias, and any remaining bias was removed computationally after sequencing. Processing in the source paper ran as follows. Custom Python scripts were used to quantify repertoire diversity as the Shannon entropy index. The unsorted, CD4+ and CD8+ repertoires were each analyzed separately, with the exception of combined analyses, where CD4+ and CD8+ sequences were merged in silico. A clone counted as expanded when the clone's frequency after treatment rose at least 2-fold relative to C1D1, and clones undetected at baseline were given a pseudocount of 0.5. Singleton clones were defined as clones with 0 or 1 copy at C1D1, and non-singleton clones were defined as clones with 2 or more copies. Clones expanded in unsorted samples were annotated as CD4+, CD8+ or unknown by matching protein sequences in sorted samples from the same patient. Diversity changes from C1D1 to C4D1 were tested in paired samples using Wilcoxon tests. Entries here come from immuneACCESS through TCRdb and include only in-frame sequences with V and J called. Some clones fail to appear in such tables; in the studies checked, an unresolved V gene covers under half of the shortfall, and the cause of the remainder is unknown. V and J calls plus clone size are reproduced from that table; the DNA served to infer D and trimming. In this sample the table shows approximately 24,000 clones, around 80% of which occur a single time. The ten most abundant clones make up around 10% of the sample.

In light of the paper, this sample's time point label describes: cycle 2 day 1 (C2D1) of nivolumab. Every trial patient had relapsed after autologous stem cell transplantation, and cohorts A, B and C differed in prior brentuximab vedotin exposure. The trial cohort was composed of some 57 patients with relapsed/refractory classical Hodgkin lymphoma, for whom complete response, partial response or progressive disease was recorded as best overall response. Trial patients were treated with single-agent nivolumab in the multi-cohort phase II CheckMate 205 trial. An independent review committee assessed best overall response using the 2007 International Working Group response criteria. Trial PBMCs were obtained immediately prior to nivolumab initiation (C1D1) and on therapy at cycle 2 day 1 and cycle 4 day 1. Peripheral blood was collected in 8 mL Vacutainer Cell Preparation Tubes, from which PBMCs were isolated by centrifugation and then cryopreserved.

General conclusions and limits of the study: Patients starting nivolumab less than 1 year after ASCT had lower diversity and were excluded from later analyses to avoid confounding by immune reconstitution. Trial patients with a complete response had baseline diversity similar to that of newly diagnosed patients, while partial responders and progressors had significantly lower diversity. The study was restricted to a single clinical trial cohort, and the causes of repertoire differences, possibly disease activity or prior therapy, were left undefined. CD4+ but not CD8+ TCR diversity rose significantly by C4D1 (p=0.0027 vs p=0.16), most apparent in complete responders (p=0.02). Baseline TCR diversity was reported as lower in newly diagnosed patients than in healthy donors, and lower still in relapsed/refractory patients.

This clone occurred once. What this receptor recognizes is not known. No base quality values were provided; no much bigger clone lies one nucleotide off. The sequencing used peripheral blood mononuclear cells (PBMCs), collected before the second cycle of nivolumab. The chain joins TRBV7-6 to TRBJ2-7; the D gene is perhaps TRBD2, on 5 matching bases. This clonotype was sampled from a human donor with classical Hodgkin lymphoma. At the DNA level, the sequence is TGTGCCAGCAGCCCTCACGGGGACTACGAGCAGTACTTC. Translated, it reads CASSPHGDYEQYF.